The text below deals with one T cell receptor beta chain. One junction end does not reproduce the germline sequence, and a read error may be involved. Looked up from germline, CDR1 is SGDLS and CDR2 is YYNGEE. CDR3 length: 14 amino acids. Generated by immunoSEQ multiplex PCR, the TCRdb table keeps only in-frame clones and is missing some. The sample lists about 480,000 clones, about 88% occurring once. The data derive from a study of blood T cell repertoires in COVID-19. The receptor's source is a woman in her sixties or seventies who had recovered from COVID-19. Specimen: PBMCs or T cells enriched from blood (not recorded which). The chain carries TRBV9 and TRBJ2-3; D gene ambiguous. The CDR3 loop is CASSPFLSTDTQYF. The CDR3 DNA sequence: TGTGCCAGCAGCCCCTTTCTTAGCACCGATACGCAGTATTTT. Complete variable domain (other parts from reference TRBV9 and TRBJ2-3): DSGVTQTPKHLITATGQRVTLRCSPRSGDLSVYWYQQSLDQGLQFLIQYYNGEERAKGNILERFSAQQFPDLHSELNLSSLELGDSALYFCASSPFLSTDTQYFGPGTRLTVL.